What follows describes a single TCR beta chain. These data originate in a study of control samples from healthy donors and cancer patients. Assay: immunoSEQ multiplex PCR; the TCRdb copy retains only in-frame clones and omits some. The sample has some 140,000 clones, just under 95% seen once; the top ten hold around 11%. The CDR3 totals 13 residues. V shed 10 bases, J shed 3 bases, and the junction held 5 bases outside the gene matches. The germline CDR1 and CDR2 sequences are MDHEN and SYDVKM. V is TRBV28 and J is TRBJ2-4; TRBD1 agrees at 8 bases. The sequence was obtained from a man between 25 and 39 years old in good health. Source material: blood. The CDR3 loop is CATLDRDKNIQYF. The CDR3, as DNA: TGTGCCACCCTGGACAGGGACAAAAACATTCAGTACTTC.